Following are 18 T cell receptor beta chains from one sample sequenced in a study of human T cells and chemical hapten exposure. TCRdb recomputed calls from the RACE reads with MiXCR, one row per CDR3 protein. The sample shows 85,000 or so distinct CDR3 sequences, roughly a tenth of them seen only once. Time point described: patch test 1, 2 weeks after DPC sensitization. Treatment here: therapeutic diphenylcyclopropenone sensitization with weekly scalp DPC. This sample comprised whole blood, obtained in connection with sensitization to the hapten diphenylcyclopropenone (DPC). The receptors stem from a woman aged 45-65 years with alopecia areata. Some clones in this sample may be carry-over from other donors' samples.

The chain is built from TRBV6-1 and TRBJ1-5; D perhaps matches TRBD1 (5 bases). V dropped 8 bases and J dropped 2 bases, with 13 bases sitting between them. The CDR3 is 14 amino acids. Per germline, CDR1 MNHNS and CDR2 SASEGT. The CDR3 is CASRGEAGNQPQHF. The CDR3 region has the DNA TGTGCCAGCCGGGGGGAAGCGGGCAATCAGCCCCAGCATTTT.

This clonotype was counted between two and nine times. CDR3 sequence reads: CASSFYSGGQGRETQYF. The CDR3 nucleotides read TGTGCCAGCAGCTTTTACTCCGGAGGACAGGGGCGAGAGACCCAGTACTTC. The chain recombines TRBV7-2 with TRBJ2-5, with 9 bases matching TRBD1. In germline, CDR1 is SGHTA, CDR2 FQGNSA. This CDR3 region has 17 residues. The junction had 12 bases not matched to a gene; V was cut back by 3 bases and J by 4 bases. Together with reference TRBV7-2 and TRBJ2-5, the CDR3 gives the full variable domain: GAGVSQSPSNKVTEKGKDVELRCDPISGHTALYWYRQSLGQGLEFLIYFQGNSAPDKSGLPSDRFSAERTGGSVSTLTIQRTQQEDSAVYLCASSFYSGGQGRETQYFGPGTRLLVL.

This chain links TRBV5-1 with TRBJ2-7; D not certain. Trimming removed 2 bases at V and 3 bases at J, with 12 bases between. Germline CDR1 and CDR2: SGHRS and YFSETQ. The CDR3 is made up of 14 amino acids. The CDR3 protein is CASSLATDFYEQYF. The CDR3 DNA sequence: TGCGCCAGCAGCTTAGCCACAGATTTCTACGAGCAGTACTTC. Looking up the rest from reference TRBV5-1 and TRBJ2-7 gives the full variable domain: KAGVTQTPRYLIKTRGQQVTLSCSPISGHRSVSWYQQTPGQGLQFLFEYFSETQRNKGNFPGRFSGRQFSNSRSEMNVSTLELGDSALYLCASSLATDFYEQYFGPGTRLTVT.

This clonotype was detected ten times or more. The chain couples TRBV20-1 to TRBJ1-1, with D maybe TRBD1 (6 bases). CDR1 and CDR2 (germline): DFQATT, SNEGSKA (reference sequence). V was cut by 0 bases and J by 4 bases, with 12 bases left in between. The CDR3 contains 14 residues. CDR3 DNA: TGCAGTGCTAGAGATACGGGGGCGGGCACTGAAGCTTTCTTT. Protein product: CSARDTGAGTEAFF.

This clonotype was detected only a few times. DNA of the CDR3: TGTGCCAGCACCCAATCCCCGGACTTTAGCTCCTACGAGCAGTACTTC. It encodes CASTQSPDFSSYEQYF. The gene calls are TRBV28 and TRBJ2-7, with D maybe TRBD2 (5 bases). The CDR3 loop spans 16 amino acids. The germline V gene encodes CDR1 MDHEN and CDR2 SYDVKM. V was cut by 7 bases and J by 0 bases, with 19 bases left in between.

Worth noting for this clonotype: A much larger clone differs from this one at a single base, so this may be a read error. The chain couples TRBV12-3 or TRBV12-4 to TRBJ1-5, with D possibly being TRBD1 (6 bases). This CDR3 has 15 residues. CDR3 DNA: TGTGCCAGCAGTTCCACGGACAGCCTTAATCAGCCCCAGCTTTTT. Translation: CASSSTDSLNQPQLF.

This clonotype occurred many times. The rearrangement uses TRBV2 and TRBJ1-4; tentatively, D is TRBD1 (5 bases). With 2 bases removed from V and 5 bases from J, the gap between germline ends came to 12 bases. This CDR3 spans 15 amino acids. CDR1 is SNHLY and CDR2 is FYNNEI in the germline V gene. CDR3: CASSERGKKNEKLFF. CDR3 nucleotides: TGTGCCAGCAGTGAACGGGGGAAGAAAAATGAAAAACTGTTTTTT.

Note on this clonotype: This may stem from a read error, because a much larger clone lies one nucleotide away. CDR3 loop: CASSGGKGTDTQYF. The CDR3 DNA reads TGTGCCAGCAGTGGAGGGAAGGGGACAGATACGCAGTATTTT. This rearrangement joins TRBV25-1 to TRBJ2-3; perhaps D is TRBD1 or TRBD2 (5 bases each). The V end lost 4 bases, the J end lost 3 bases, and 11 bases lay between the germline ends. The germline CDR1 and CDR2 sequences are MGHDK and SYGVNS. The CDR3 covers 14 residues.

The chain employs TRBV25-1 and TRBJ2-1, with D perhaps matching TRBD1 or TRBD2 (5 bases each). This CDR3 has 13 residues. The ends were cut back, 4 bases at V and 9 bases at J, with 13 bases in the middle. Germline assignment: CDR1 MGHDK and CDR2 SYGVNS. CDR3 DNA: TGTGCCAGCAGTGGGACATGGGGGACTGAGCAGTTCTTC. Protein sequence: CASSGTWGTEQFF.

This chain joins TRBV20-1 and TRBJ1-4, with D uncertain. Germline V CDR1 and CDR2: DFQATT, SNEGSKA (reference sequence). Trimming pared 0 bases from V and 7 bases from J, leaving 6 bases between. The CDR3 covers 12 residues. This chain's CDR3 is CSARDRREKLFF. The DNA of the CDR3 is TGCAGTGCTAGAGATCGCCGTGAAAAACTGTTTTTT.

The chain joins TRBV29-1 to TRBJ2-7; D tentatively reads TRBD1 or TRBD2 (6 bases each). Per germline, CDR1 SQVTM and CDR2 ANQGSEA. Trimming cost V 2 bases and J 5 bases, with 10 bases left between them. The length of the CDR3 is 12 residues. The DNA for the CDR3 is TGCAGCGTTGAACGGGGGCTCAACGAGCAGTACTTC. Translation: CSVERGLNEQYF.

In its sample, this clonotype was seen many times. The chain combines TRBV18 with TRBJ2-5, with D unresolved. CDR3 size: 12 residues. Germline lookup yields CDR1 KGHSH and CDR2 LQKENI. The ends were cut back, 1 base at V and 4 bases at J, with 4 bases in the middle. CDR3 amino acids: CASSPQTETQYF. In DNA, the CDR3 is TGTGCCAGCTCACCACAAACAGAGACCCAGTACTTC.

The genes are TRBV7-9 and TRBJ2-5; D could derive from TRBD1 or TRBD2 (5 bases each). Trimming took 3 bases from V and 2 from J, leaving 19 bases between them. Germline CDR1 and CDR2: SEHNR and FQNEAQ (reference sequence). The CDR3 loop spans 17 amino acids. CDR3 loop: CASSFWGTPDLQETQYF. CDR3 bases: TGTGCCAGCAGCTTTTGGGGCACACCGGACTTACAAGAGACCCAGTACTTC.

This clonotype has just a few counts. The chain links TRBV12-3 or TRBV12-4 to TRBJ1-2, with TRBD1 identical over 7 bases. The CDR3 runs to 15 residues. With V trimmed by 4 bases and J by 6 bases, 11 bases remained unmatched. This CDR3 is CASSSTTGEVDGYTF. The CDR3 DNA is TGTGCCAGCAGTTCAACTACAGGGGAAGTTGATGGCTACACCTTC.

This clonotype showed up many times. This chain joins TRBV3-1 and TRBJ2-5; D is perhaps TRBD2 (6 bases). CDR1 is LGHDT and CDR2 is YNNKEL in the germline V gene (reference sequence). Trimming cost V 4 bases and J 3 bases, with 15 bases left between them. The CDR3 runs 15 residues. Here the CDR3 reads CASSPGLGGKETQYF. The DNA for the CDR3 is TGTGCCAGCAGCCCCGGCCTGGGCGGGAAAGAGACCCAGTACTTC.

This clonotype came up a few times. V gene TRBV6-1 combines with J gene TRBJ1-6; TRBD1 aligns across 7 bases. Germline lookup yields CDR1 MNHNS and CDR2 SASEGT. This CDR3 is 20 amino acids long. Trimming cost V 4 bases and J 0 bases; bases outside gene matches: 15. This CDR3 is CASSGQGQASPSSYNSPLHF. The CDR3 bases are TGTGCCAGCAGTGGCCAAGGACAGGCCTCGCCGAGCTCCTATAATTCACCCCTCCACTTT.

In its sample, this clonotype was seen a few times. The chain couples TRBV18 to TRBJ2-7; TRBD1 agrees at 7 bases. This CDR3 has 13 amino acids. J was trimmed by 5 bases and V by 3 bases; bases with no gene match: 4. Germline V gene data show CDR1 as KGHSH and CDR2 as LQKENI. CDR3 bases: TGTGCCAGCTCACCCGGACAGGTCGACGAGCAGTACTTC. The encoded protein is CASSPGQVDEQYF.

The V gene is TRBV7-2, the J gene TRBJ2-3, with 9 bases that match TRBD1. Looked up from germline, CDR1 is SGHTA and CDR2 is FQGNSA. This CDR3 has 16 residues. The J segment lost 4 bases and the V segment lost 0 bases, leaving 5 bases of the junction unmatched. The CDR3 reads CASSLAGTGRADTQYF. CDR3 bases: TGTGCCAGCAGCTTAGCCGGGACAGGGAGGGCAGATACGCAGTATTTT.